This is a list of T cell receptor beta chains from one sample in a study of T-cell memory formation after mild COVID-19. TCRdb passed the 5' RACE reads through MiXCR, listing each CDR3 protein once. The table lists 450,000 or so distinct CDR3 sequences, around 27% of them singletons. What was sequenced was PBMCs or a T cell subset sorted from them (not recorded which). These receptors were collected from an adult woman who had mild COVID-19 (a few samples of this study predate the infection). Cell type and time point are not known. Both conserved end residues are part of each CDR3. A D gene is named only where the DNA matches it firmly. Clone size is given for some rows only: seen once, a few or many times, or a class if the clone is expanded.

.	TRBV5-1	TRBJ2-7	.	TGCGCCAGCAGCTTCGCCGATCCCGTCTTCGAGCAGTACTTC	CASSFADPVFEQYF
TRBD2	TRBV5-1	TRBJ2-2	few	TGCGCCAGCAGCTTGGTGTCTAGCGGGGTCGGGGAGCTGTTTTTT	CASSLVSSGVGELFF
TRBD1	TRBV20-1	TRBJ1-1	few	TGCAGTACAGGGGCCACTGAAGCTTTCTTT	CSTGATEAFF
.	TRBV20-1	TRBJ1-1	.	TGCAGTGCTAGAGGCCCGGATGCTTTCTTT	CSARGPDAFF
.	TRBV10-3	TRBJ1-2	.	TGTGCCATCAATAGCGGGAACAGGGATGGCTACACCTTC	CAINSGNRDGYTF
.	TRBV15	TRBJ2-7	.	TGTGCCACCAGCAGAGCCCGGACCTACGAGCAGTACTTC	CATSRARTYEQYF
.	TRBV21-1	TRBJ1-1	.	TGTGCCAGCAGCAAAGCGCTTTGGGGTGAAGCTTTCTTT	CASSKALWGEAFF
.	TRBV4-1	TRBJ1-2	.	TGCGCCAGCAGCAGGGGTCCTGGAGGCTATGGCTACACCTTC	CASSRGPGGYGYTF
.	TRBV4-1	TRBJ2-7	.	TGCGCCAGCAGCCAAGATACCCCTAGAGGCGAGCAGTACTTC	CASSQDTPRGEQYF
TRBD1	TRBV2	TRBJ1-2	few	TGTGCCAGCCTCAGGGGGACTATTTCTAACTATGGCTACACCTTC	CASLRGTISNYGYTF
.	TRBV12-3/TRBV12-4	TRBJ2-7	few	TGTGCCAGCAGTCGTCATGGAGGGGACGAGCAGTACTTC	CASSRHGGDEQYF
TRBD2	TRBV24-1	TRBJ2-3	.	TGTGCCACCAGTGATTTGGCTAGCGGGACTCCGACAGATACGCAGTATTTT	CATSDLASGTPTDTQYF
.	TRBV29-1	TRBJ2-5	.	TGCAGCGTTGAAAACCCAGGAGGAGAAGAGACCCAGTACTTC	CSVENPGGEETQYF
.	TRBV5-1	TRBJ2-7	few	TGCGCCAGCAGCTTGGATACAGGGAGTCGGGACGAGCAGTACTTC	CASSLDTGSRDEQYF
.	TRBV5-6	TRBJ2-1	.	TGTGCCAGCAAGAGGGGCAATGAGCAGTTCTTC	CASKRGNEQFF
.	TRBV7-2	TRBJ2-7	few	TGTGCCAGCAGCCGCACGGCCGCGATACCCTCCTACGAGCAGTACTTC	CASSRTAAIPSYEQYF
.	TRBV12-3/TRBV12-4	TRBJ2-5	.	TGTGCCAGCAGTTTATACCGGGAGACCCAGTACTTC	CASSLYRETQYF
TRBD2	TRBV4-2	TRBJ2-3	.	TGTGCCAGCAGCCAAGTGGCGGGAGGGCCGGGCACAGATACGCAGTATTTT	CASSQVAGGPGTDTQYF
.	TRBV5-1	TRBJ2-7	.	TGCGCCAGCAGCTTGGGAAGGGGGGGTTACAGCTCCTACGAGCAGTACTTC	CASSLGRGGYSSYEQYF
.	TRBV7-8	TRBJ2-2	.	TGTGCCAGCAGCTTAATCCGGCCGTTTGGTACCGGGGAGCTGTTTTTT	CASSLIRPFGTGELFF
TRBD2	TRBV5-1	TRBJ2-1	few	TGCGCCAGCAGCTCGCCCTTTGGTGGTAGCGGGGGGGCGCGATACAATGAGCAGTTCTTC	CASSSPFGGSGGARYNEQFF
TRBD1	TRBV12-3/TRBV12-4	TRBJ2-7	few	TGTGCCAGCAGTTTGGGGTCTCCAACAGGGGTAGCAGTCTACGAGCAGTACTTC	CASSLGSPTGVAVYEQYF
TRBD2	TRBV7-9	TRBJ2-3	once	TGTGCCAGCAGCTCCGAGGACGGGGGGGGAGTTACGCAGTATTTT	CASSSEDGGGVTQYF
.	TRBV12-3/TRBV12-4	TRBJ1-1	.	TGTGCCAGCACCTCCCGCAGGGGTACTGAAGCTTTCTTT	CASTSRRGTEAFF
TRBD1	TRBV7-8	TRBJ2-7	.	TGTGCCAGCAGCTCATCCGGGACAGGGACTACCGAGCAGTACTTC	CASSSSGTGTTEQYF
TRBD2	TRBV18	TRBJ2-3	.	TGTGCCAGCTCACCTTGGACTAGCACCACAGATACGCAGTATTTT	CASSPWTSTTDTQYF
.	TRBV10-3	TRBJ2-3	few	TGTGCCATCAAAGGCCCTAGCACAGATACGCAGTATTTT	CAIKGPSTDTQYF
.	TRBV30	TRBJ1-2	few	TGTGCCTGGGAGGCGGGGTCGGCAAACTATGGCTACACCTTC	CAWEAGSANYGYTF
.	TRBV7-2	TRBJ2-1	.	TGTGCCAGCAGCTTATTGGGGGGGCGGTCCTACAATGAGCAGTTCTTC	CASSLLGGRSYNEQFF
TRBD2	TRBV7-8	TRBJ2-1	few	TGTGCCAGCAGCACTAGCGGAGGAGAGCAGTTCTTC	CASSTSGGEQFF
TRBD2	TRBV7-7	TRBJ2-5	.	TGTGCCAGCAGCTCCTCTAGCGGGGGGCTGAAGACCCAGTACTTC	CASSSSSGGLKTQYF
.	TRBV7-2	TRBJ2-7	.	TGTGCCAGCAGCTTGATAGCGCTAGCCTACGAGCAGTACTTC	CASSLIALAYEQYF
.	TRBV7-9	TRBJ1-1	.	TGTGCCAGCAGCTTACACGGGAACACTGAAGCTTTCTTT	CASSLHGNTEAFF
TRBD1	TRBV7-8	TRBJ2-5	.	TGTGCCAGCACCACCCGGGACAGGGACCAAGAGACCCAGTACTTC	CASTTRDRDQETQYF
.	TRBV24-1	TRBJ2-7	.	TGTGCCACCAGTGACACGGACAGTAACTACGAGCAGTACTTC	CATSDTDSNYEQYF
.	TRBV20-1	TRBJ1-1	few	TGCAGTGCTCTCCGGTCGTACGCCCCGCACACTGAAGCTTTCTTT	CSALRSYAPHTEAFF
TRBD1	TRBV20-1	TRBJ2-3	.	TGCAGTGCCTACAGGGGAACGGATACGCAGTATTTT	CSAYRGTDTQYF
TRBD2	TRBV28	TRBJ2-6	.	TGTGCCAGCAGTTTAGGCGGGAGTGGGTCTGGGGCCAACGTCCTGACTTTC	CASSLGGSGSGANVLTF
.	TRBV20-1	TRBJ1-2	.	TGCAGTGCTGTAAGGGTGGCCTATGGCTACACCTTC	CSAVRVAYGYTF
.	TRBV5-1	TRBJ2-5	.	TGCGCCAGCAGCTTGGAAGGGGTTGTGGGACAAGAGACCCAGTACTTC	CASSLEGVVGQETQYF
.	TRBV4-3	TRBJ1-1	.	TGCGCCAGCAGCCGGTCGACGGGGCGGGCATCTGAAGCTTTCTTT	CASSRSTGRASEAFF
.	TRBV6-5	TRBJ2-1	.	TGTGCCAGCAGTATTACCGGACCTCGCTCCTACAATGAGCAGTTCTTC	CASSITGPRSYNEQFF
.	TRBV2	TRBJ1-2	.	TGTGCCAGCAGTGAGAGCTATGGCTACACCTTC	CASSESYGYTF
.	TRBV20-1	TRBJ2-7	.	TGCAGTGCCGTTGGGCAGCGGAGATCCTACGAGCAGTACTTC	CSAVGQRRSYEQYF
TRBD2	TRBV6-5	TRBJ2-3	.	TGTGCCAGCAGTTGGACTAGCGCGACAGATACGCAGTATTTT	CASSWTSATDTQYF
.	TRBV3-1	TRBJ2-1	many	TGTGCCAGCAGCCAAGGAGGGGGCTCCTACAATGAGCAGTTCTTC	CASSQGGGSYNEQFF
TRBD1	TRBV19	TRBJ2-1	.	TGTGCCAGTAGTGCGGGGACAGGAATCTACAATGAGCAGTTCTTC	CASSAGTGIYNEQFF